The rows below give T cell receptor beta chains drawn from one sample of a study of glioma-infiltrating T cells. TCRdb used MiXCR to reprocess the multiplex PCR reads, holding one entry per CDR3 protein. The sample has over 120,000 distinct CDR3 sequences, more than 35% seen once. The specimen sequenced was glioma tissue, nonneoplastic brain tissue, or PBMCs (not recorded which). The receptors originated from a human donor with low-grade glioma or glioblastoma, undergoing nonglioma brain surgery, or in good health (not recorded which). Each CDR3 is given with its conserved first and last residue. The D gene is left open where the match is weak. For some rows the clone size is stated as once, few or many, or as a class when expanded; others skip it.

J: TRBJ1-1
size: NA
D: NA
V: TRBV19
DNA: TGTGCCTCAAATTCCATGGCGAGCACTGAAGCTTTCTTT
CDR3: CASNSMASTEAFF

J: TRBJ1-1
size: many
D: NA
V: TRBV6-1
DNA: TGTGCCAGCAGATCTGCGGTGAACACTGAAGCTTTCTTT
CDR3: CASRSAVNTEAFF

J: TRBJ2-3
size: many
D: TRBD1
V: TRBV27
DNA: TGTGCCAGCAGTTTAACTCGGGGACAGGGTGGGTCAGATACGCAGTATTTT
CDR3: CASSLTRGQGGSDTQYF

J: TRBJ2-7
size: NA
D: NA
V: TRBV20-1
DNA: TGCAGTGCTAGAGGGACAGACCTCTACGAGCAGTACTTC
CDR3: CSARGTDLYEQYF

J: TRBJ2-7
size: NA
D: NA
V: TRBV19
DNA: TGTGCCAGTAGTCCGAATATGGGACAACTCTACGAGCAGTACTTC
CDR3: CASSPNMGQLYEQYF

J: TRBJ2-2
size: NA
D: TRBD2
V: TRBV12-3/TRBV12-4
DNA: TGTGCCAGCAGTACCACTAGCGGGGGGCGGACCGGGGAGCTGTTTTTT
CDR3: CASSTTSGGRTGELFF

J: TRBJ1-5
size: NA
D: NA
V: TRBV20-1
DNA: TGCAGTGCTAGTGGGGAAGTATCCAATCAGCCCCAGCATTTT
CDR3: CSASGEVSNQPQHF

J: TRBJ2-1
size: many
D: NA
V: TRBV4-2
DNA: TGTGCCAGCAGCCATTCCTCTACGAATGAGCAGTTCTTC
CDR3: CASSHSSTNEQFF

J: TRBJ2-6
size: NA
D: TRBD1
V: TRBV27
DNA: TGTGCCAGCAGTCCCGGGACAGTGTTCTCTGGGGCCAACGTCCTGACTTTC
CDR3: CASSPGTVFSGANVLTF

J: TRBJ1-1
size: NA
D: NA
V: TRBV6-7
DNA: TGTGCCAGCAGTTACATAGGGTCGGGCACTGAAGCTTTCTTT
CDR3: CASSYIGSGTEAFF

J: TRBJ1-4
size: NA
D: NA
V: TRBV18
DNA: TGTGCCAGCTCACCACCGAGGGACGGAGGGGGAAAACTGTTTTTT
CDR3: CASSPPRDGGGKLFF

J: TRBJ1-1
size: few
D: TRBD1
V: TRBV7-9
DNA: TGTGCCAGCAGCTCCCCCGGACAGGTGGGCACTGAAGCTTTCTTT
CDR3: CASSSPGQVGTEAFF

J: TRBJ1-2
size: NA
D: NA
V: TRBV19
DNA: TGTGCCACCAAGATTTCTCAGTCGAACTATGGCTACACCTTC
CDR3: CATKISQSNYGYTF

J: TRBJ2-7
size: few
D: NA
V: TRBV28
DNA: TGTGCCAGCAGTCCCCAGGGGTGGGCGCGGTACGAGCAGTACTTC
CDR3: CASSPQGWARYEQYF

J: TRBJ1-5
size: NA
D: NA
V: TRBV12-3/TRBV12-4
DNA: TGTGCCAGCAGTTTAGCGCTGGATCAGCCCCAGCATTTT
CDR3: CASSLALDQPQHF

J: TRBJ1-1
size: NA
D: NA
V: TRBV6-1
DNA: TGTGCCAGCAGCATGGGACGGGAGAACACTGAAGCTTTCTTT
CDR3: CASSMGRENTEAFF

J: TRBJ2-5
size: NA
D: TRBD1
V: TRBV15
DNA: TGTGCCACCAGCAGGGACAGGAACCAAGAGACCCAGTACTTC
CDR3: CATSRDRNQETQYF

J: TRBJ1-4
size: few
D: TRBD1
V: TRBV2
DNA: TGTGCCAGCAGTTTGACAGGGAGTGAAAAACTGTTTTTT
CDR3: CASSLTGSEKLFF

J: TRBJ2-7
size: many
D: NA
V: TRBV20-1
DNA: TGCAGTGCACAGGGCACCTTCTACGAGCAGTACTTC
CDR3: CSAQGTFYEQYF

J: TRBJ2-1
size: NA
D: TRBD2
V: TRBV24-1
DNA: TGTGCCACCAGTGACCCAGGACTAGCGGGACTGGGTGAGCAGTTCTTC
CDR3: CATSDPGLAGLGEQFF

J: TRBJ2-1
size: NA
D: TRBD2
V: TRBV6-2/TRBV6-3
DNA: TGTGCCAGCAGTGACGGGACTAGCGGGAGGTTGCGCTACAATGAGCAGTTCTTC
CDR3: CASSDGTSGRLRYNEQFF

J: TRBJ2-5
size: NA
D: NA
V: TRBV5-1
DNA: TGCGCCAGCAGCTTGGACATTCGAGAGACCCAGTACTTC
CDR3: CASSLDIRETQYF

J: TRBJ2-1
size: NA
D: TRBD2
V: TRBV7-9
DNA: TGTGCCAGCAGCCAGGGACTATCGGATGGGGAGCAGTTCTTC
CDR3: CASSQGLSDGEQFF

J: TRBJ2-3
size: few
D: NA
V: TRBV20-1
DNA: TGCAGTGCTAGATACCTAGGGTGGACAGATACGCAGTATTTT
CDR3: CSARYLGWTDTQYF

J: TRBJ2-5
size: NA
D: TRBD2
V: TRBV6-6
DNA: TGTGCCAGCAGTTACGGGAGCGGGGGATTCCAAGAGACCCAGTACTTC
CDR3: CASSYGSGGFQETQYF

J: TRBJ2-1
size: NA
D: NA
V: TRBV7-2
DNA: TGTGCCAGCAGCGTACAGTACAATGAGCAGTTCTTC
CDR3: CASSVQYNEQFF

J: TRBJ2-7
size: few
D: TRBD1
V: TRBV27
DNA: TGTGCCAGCAGTTCGACACAGGGGCCACCATCCTACGAGCAGTACTTC
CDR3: CASSSTQGPPSYEQYF

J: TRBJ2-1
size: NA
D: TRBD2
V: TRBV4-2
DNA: TGTGCCAGCAGCCAATATAGCGGGGAGCAGTTCTTC
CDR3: CASSQYSGEQFF

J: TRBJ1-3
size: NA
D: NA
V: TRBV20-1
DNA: TGCAGTGCTACGGGGGGACCAGCAAGCACCATATATTTT
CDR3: CSATGGPASTIYF

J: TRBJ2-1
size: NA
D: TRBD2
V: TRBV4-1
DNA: TGCGCCAGCAGCCAAGTAGCGGGATTAAGGGAGCAGTTCTTC
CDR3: CASSQVAGLREQFF

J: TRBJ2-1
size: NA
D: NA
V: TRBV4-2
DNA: TGTGCCAGCAGCCAAGATCCGAGACAGGATCACAATGAGCAGTTCTTC
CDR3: CASSQDPRQDHNEQFF

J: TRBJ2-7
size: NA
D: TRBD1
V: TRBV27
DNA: TGTGCCAGCAGCTGCGGGGACAGGGCCTACGAGCAGTACTTC
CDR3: CASSCGDRAYEQYF

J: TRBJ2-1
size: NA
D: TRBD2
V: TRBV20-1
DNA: TGCAGTGCACGGGAGCGGGGACGCTACAATGAGCAGTTCTTC
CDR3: CSARERGRYNEQFF

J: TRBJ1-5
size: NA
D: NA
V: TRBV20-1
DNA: TGCAGTGCTCTTGCCTCGACAGACAATCAGCCCCAGCATTTT
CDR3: CSALASTDNQPQHF

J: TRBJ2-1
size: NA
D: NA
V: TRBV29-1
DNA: TGCAGCGTTGACACCTACAATGAGCAGTTCTTC
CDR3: CSVDTYNEQFF

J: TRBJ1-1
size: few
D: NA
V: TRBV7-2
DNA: TGTGCCAGCAGCTCGGTGGGGGAGTGGGTTGAAGCTTTCTTT
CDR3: CASSSVGEWVEAFF

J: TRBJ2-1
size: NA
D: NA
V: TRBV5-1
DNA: TGCGCCAGCAGCTCTCAGGGGGGGGACAGCAATGAGCAGTTCTTC
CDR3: CASSSQGGDSNEQFF

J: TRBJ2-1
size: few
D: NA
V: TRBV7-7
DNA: TGTGCTAGCAGCTTAGCTAAATACAATGAGCAGTTCTTC
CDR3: CASSLAKYNEQFF

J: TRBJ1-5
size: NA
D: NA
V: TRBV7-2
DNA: TGTGCCAGCAGCTTATTAGGGGTAGCCGGTCAGCCCCAGCATTTT
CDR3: CASSLLGVAGQPQHF

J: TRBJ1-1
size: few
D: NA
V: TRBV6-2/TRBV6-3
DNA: TGTGCCAGCAGTTACTGGGAGGGCTCTGAAGCTTTCTTT
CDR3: CASSYWEGSEAFF

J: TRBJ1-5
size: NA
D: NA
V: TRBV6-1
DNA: TGTGCCAGCAGGAGGATTAGCAATCAGCCCCAGCATTTT
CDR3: CASRRISNQPQHF

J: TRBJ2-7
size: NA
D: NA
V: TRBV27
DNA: TGTGCCAGCAGTCCCGATCGAGGTTTACGGGTGGGCGAGCAGTACTTC
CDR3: CASSPDRGLRVGEQYF

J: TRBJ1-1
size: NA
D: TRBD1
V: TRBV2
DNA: TGTGCCAGCCTGGACAGGGGGGGGAACACTGAAGCTTTCTTT
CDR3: CASLDRGGNTEAFF

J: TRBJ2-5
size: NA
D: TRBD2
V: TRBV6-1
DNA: TGTGCCAGCCACCGACTAGCGGGGGAGGGTGAGACCCAGTACTTC
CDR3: CASHRLAGEGETQYF

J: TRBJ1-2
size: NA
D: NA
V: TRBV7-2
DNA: TGTGCCAGCAGGGAGGGCCAGGGCTGCACCTTC
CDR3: CASREGQGCTF

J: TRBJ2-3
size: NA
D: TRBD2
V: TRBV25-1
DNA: TGTGCCAGCAGTAAGACAGGGCAGCGGGGGGCCGCAGATACGCAGTATTTT
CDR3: CASSKTGQRGAADTQYF

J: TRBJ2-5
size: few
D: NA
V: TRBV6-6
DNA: TGTGCCAGCAGTTACCCGGACGAGACCCAGTACTTC
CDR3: CASSYPDETQYF

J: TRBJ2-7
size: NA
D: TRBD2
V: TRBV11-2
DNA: TGTGCCAGCAGTTATCCGGGGGGTACCTACGAGCAGTACTTC
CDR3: CASSYPGGTYEQYF

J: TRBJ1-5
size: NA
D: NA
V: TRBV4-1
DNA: TGCGCCAGCAGCCAAGGGACAGATTATAGCAATCAGCCCCAGCATTTT
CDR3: CASSQGTDYSNQPQHF